This T cell receptor (beta chain) was sequenced in a study of shared clonotypes between healthy human individuals. Libraries were prepared by immunoSEQ multiplex PCR; TCRdb keeps only in-frame clonotypes and omits some of them. The table has 2 million to 3 million clones, roughly 93% seen once. General study results and limits: The sampled material consisted only of blood, and tissue repertoires are likely to differ.

V was cut by 3 bases and J by 3 bases, with 16 bases left in between. This CDR3 is 16 amino acids long. Germline-derived CDR1 and CDR2 are SGDLS and YYNGEE. Details on this clone: Its antigen is not known.

The specimen sequenced was naive CD4+ T cells from PBMCs. Regarding subset: CD45RA+ positively selected. The receptor's source is a man aged 18 to 29 in good health. Some clones in this sample may be carry-over from other donors' samples. The rearrangement uses TRBV9 and TRBJ2-1, with D possibly being TRBD1 (5 bases). CDR3 sequence: CASSALLGVRYNEQFF. DNA for the CDR3: TGTGCCAGCAGCGCCCTATTAGGGGTCCGCTACAATGAGCAGTTCTTC.